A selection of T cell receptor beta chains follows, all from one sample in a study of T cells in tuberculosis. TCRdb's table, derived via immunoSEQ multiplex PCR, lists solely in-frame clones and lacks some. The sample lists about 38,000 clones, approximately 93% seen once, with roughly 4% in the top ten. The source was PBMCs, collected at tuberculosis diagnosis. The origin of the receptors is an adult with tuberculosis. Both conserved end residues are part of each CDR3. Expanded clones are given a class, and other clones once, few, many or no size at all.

CDR3: CAISGIAKNTEAFF; J: TRBJ1-1; V: TRBV10-3; size: -
CDR3: CASSYSSQGIYGYTF; J: TRBJ1-2; V: TRBV6-5; size: -
CDR3: CASSSRLAGSADTQYF; J: TRBJ2-3; V: TRBV5-6; size: -
CDR3: CASSRLISGNTIYF; J: TRBJ1-3; V: TRBV2; size: -
CDR3: CASSRRLGHNSPLHF; J: TRBJ1-6; V: TRBV4-3; size: -
CDR3: CASSLGTGSGTGELFF; J: TRBJ2-2; V: TRBV5-1; size: -
CDR3: CASGTGGYNSPLHF; J: TRBJ1-6; V: TRBV19; size: few
CDR3: CASRLRTSGGAGVHEQYF; J: TRBJ2-7; V: TRBV5-1; size: few
CDR3: CASSQSFSAGTYEQYF; J: TRBJ2-7; V: TRBV23-1; size: -
CDR3: CASSLQQGASYGYTF; J: TRBJ1-2; V: TRBV7-8; size: -
CDR3: CASRLGSPSMGEKTQYF; J: TRBJ2-5; V: TRBV5-5; size: -
CDR3: CASSGGQNYGYTF; J: TRBJ1-2; V: TRBV6-1; size: once
CDR3: CASSPLRGYEQYF; J: TRBJ2-7; V: TRBV28; size: -